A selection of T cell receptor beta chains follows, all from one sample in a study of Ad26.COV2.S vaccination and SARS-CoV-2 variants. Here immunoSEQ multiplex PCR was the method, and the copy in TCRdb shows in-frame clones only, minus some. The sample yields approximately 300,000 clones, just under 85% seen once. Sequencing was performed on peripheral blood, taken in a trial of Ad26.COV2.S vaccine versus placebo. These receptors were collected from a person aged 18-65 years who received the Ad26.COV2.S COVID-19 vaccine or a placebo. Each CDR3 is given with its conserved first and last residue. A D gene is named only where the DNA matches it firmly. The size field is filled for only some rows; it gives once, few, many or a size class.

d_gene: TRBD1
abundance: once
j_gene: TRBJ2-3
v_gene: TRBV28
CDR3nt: TGTGCCAGCAGTTTATTGGGACAGACAAGCACAGATACGCAGTATTTT
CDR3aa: CASSLLGQTSTDTQYF

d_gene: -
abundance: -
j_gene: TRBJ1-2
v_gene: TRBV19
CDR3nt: TGTGCCAGTAGTATCGGGGGAGCGGCTAACTATGGCTACACCTTC
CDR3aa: CASSIGGAANYGYTF

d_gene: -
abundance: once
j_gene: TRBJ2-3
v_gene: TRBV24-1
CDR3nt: TGTGCCACCAGTGATTTTGCGGGCAGGGCCACAGATACGCAGTATTTT
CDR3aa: CATSDFAGRATDTQYF

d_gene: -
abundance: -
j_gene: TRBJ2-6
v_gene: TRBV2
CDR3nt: TGTGCCAGCCTGGGCCGCACCTCTGGGGCCAACGTCCTGACTTTC
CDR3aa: CASLGRTSGANVLTF

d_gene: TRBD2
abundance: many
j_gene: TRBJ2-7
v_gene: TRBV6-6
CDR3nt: TGTGCCAGCAGTTACTCCCGGACTAGCACAGCCTACGAGCAGTACTTC
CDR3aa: CASSYSRTSTAYEQYF

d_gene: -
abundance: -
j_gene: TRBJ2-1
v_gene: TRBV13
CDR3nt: TGTGCCAGCAGCTTAGTCTCGCTAGTAAGCTCCTACAATGAGCAGTTCTTC
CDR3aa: CASSLVSLVSSYNEQFF

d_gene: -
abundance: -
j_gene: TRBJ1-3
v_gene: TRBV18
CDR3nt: TGTGCCAGCTCACCCGCCACAGCGAGCTCTGGAAACACCATATATTTT
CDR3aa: CASSPATASSGNTIYF

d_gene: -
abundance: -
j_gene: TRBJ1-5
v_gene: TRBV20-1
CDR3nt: TGCAGTGTTCCAACTCAGCCCCAGCATTTT
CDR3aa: CSVPTQPQHF

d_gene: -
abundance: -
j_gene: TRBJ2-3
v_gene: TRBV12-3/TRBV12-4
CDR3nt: TGTGCCAGCAGTTTAGCGCGAGATACGCAGTATTTT
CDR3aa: CASSLARDTQYF

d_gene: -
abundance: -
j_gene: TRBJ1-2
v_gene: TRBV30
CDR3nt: TGTGCCTGGAGTGCCGGACGAGGTGGCTACACCTTC
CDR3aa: CAWSAGRGGYTF

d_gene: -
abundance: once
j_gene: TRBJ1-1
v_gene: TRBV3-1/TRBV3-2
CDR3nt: TGTGCCAGCAGCCAAAACCCTCACAGGGTAGGCACTGAAGCTTTCTTT
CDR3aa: CASSQNPHRVGTEAFF

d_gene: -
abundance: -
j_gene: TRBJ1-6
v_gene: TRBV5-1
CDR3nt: TGCGCCAGCAGCTTGCCCTTCGGGGGGAGCTCCTATAATTCACCCCTCCACTTT
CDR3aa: CASSLPFGGSSYNSPLHF

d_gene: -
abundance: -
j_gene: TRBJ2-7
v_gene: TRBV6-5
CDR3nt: TGTGCCAGCAGTACAGGGAACTACGAGCAGTACTTC
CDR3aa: CASSTGNYEQYF

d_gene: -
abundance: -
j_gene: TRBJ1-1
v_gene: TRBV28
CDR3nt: TGTGCCAGCAGGGGCACCAGGGAGGCCACTGAAGCTTTCTTT
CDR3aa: CASRGTREATEAFF

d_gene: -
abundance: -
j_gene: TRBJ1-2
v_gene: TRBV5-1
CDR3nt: TGCGCCAGCAGCTTCCCAGGAGAGGGTGGCTACACCTTC
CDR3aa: CASSFPGEGGYTF

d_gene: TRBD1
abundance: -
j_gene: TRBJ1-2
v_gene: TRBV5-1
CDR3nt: TGCGCCAGCAAGGAGACAGGGGGAAATGGCTACACCTTC
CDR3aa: CASKETGGNGYTF

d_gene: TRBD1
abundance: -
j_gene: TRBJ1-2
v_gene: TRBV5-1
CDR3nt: TGCGCCAGCAGCTTGGAACCGACAGGGACCTATGGCTACACCTTC
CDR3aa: CASSLEPTGTYGYTF

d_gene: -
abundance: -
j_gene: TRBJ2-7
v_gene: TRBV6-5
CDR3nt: TGTGCCAGCAGTAACTACGAGCAGTACTTC
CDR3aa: CASSNYEQYF

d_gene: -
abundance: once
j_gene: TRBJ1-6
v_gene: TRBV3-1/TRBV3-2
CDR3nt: TGTGCCAGCAGCCAAGCCGCGTCACCCCTCCACTTT
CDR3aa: CASSQAASPLHF

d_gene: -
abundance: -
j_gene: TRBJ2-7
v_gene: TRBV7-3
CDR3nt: TGTGCCAGCAGCTTAAATAAAGCCCGAAGCTCCTACGAGCAGTACTTC
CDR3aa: CASSLNKARSSYEQYF

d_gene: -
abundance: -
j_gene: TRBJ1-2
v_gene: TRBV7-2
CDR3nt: TGTGCCAGCAGCTTAGGCCCGGACTATGGCTACACCTTC
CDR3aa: CASSLGPDYGYTF

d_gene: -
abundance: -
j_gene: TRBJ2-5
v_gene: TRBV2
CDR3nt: TGTGCCAGCAGGGACCCCCGTGGGGGGGCCGGGGAGACCCAGTACTTC
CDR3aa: CASRDPRGGAGETQYF

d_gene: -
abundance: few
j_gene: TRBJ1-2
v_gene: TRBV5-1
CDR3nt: TGCGCCAGCAGCTTTTCAGGGGAGACCTATGGCTACACCTTC
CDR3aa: CASSFSGETYGYTF

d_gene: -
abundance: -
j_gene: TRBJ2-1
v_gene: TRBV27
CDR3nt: TGTGCCAGCAGTAGCCGTCAGGGACGTACGACCAATGAGCAGTTCTTC
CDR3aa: CASSSRQGRTTNEQFF

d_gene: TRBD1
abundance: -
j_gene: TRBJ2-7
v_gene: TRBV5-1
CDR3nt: TGCGCCAGCACCATGGACAGGTCGGAGCAGTACTTC
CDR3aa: CASTMDRSEQYF

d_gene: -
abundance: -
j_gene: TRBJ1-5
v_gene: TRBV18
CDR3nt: TGTGCCAGCTCACAGGGGGGCGGCAATCAGCCCCAGCATTTT
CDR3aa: CASSQGGGNQPQHF

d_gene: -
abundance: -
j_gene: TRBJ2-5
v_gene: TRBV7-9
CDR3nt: TGTGCCAGCAGCTTACAAGAGACCCAGTACTTC
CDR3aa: CASSLQETQYF